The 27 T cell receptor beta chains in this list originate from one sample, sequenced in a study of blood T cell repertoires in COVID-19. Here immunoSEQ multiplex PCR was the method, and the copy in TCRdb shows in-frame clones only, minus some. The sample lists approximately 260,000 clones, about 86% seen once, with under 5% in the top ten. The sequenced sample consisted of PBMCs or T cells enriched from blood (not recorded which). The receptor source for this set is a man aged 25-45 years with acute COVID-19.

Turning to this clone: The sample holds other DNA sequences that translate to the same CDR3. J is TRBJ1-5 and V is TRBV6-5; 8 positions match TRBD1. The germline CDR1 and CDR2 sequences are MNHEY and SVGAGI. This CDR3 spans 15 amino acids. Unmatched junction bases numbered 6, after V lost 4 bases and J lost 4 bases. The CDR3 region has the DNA TGTGCCAGCAGTTCCGACAGGGGAGGGAATCAGCCCCAGCATTTT. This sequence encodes CASSSDRGGNQPQHF.

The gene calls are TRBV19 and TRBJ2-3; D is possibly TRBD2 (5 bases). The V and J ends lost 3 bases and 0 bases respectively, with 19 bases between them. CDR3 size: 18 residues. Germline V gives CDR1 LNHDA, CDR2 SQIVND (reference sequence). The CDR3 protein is CASSIGVGSSSSTDTQYF. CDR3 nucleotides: TGTGCCAGTAGTATCGGGGTGGGTAGCAGCTCTAGCACAGATACGCAGTATTTT.

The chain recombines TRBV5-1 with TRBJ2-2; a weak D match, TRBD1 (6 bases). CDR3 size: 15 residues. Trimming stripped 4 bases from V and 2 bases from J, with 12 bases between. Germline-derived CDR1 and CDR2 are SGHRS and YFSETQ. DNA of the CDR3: TGCGCCAGCAGCCAGGGGACACCAAACACCGGGGAGCTGTTTTTT. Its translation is CASSQGTPNTGELFF.

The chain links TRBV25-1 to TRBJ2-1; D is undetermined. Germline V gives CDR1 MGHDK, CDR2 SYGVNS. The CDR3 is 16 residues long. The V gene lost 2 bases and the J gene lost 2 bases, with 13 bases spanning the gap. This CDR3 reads CASSENSLQAYNEQFF. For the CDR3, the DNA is TGTGCCAGCAGTGAAAACAGCCTTCAAGCCTACAATGAGCAGTTCTTC.

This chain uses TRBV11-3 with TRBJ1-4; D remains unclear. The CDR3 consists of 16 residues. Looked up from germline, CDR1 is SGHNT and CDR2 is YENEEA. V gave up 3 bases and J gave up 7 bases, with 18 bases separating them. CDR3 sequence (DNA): TGTGCCAGCAGCTTCTCCAGGCCAGGTTCGCGTGAAAAACTGTTTTTT. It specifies CASSFSRPGSREKLFF.

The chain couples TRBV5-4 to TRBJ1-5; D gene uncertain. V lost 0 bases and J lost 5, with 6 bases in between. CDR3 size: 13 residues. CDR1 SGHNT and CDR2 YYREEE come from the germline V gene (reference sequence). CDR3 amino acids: CASSLGHDQPQHF. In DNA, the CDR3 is TGTGCCAGCAGCTTGGGGCATGATCAGCCCCAGCATTTT.

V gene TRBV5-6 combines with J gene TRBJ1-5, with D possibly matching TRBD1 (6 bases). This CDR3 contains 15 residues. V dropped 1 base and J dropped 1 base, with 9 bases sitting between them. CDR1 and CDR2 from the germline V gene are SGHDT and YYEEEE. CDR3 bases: TGTGCCAGCAGCTTGTGGACAGCAAGCAATCAGCCCCAGCATTTT. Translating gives CASSLWTASNQPQHF.

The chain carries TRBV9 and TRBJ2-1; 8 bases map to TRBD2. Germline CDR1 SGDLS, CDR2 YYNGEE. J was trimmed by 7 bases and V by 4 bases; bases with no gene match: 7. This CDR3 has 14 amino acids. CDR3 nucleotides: TGTGCCAGCAGCCTTAGCGGGACGGGGAATGAGCAGTTCTTC. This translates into CASSLSGTGNEQFF.

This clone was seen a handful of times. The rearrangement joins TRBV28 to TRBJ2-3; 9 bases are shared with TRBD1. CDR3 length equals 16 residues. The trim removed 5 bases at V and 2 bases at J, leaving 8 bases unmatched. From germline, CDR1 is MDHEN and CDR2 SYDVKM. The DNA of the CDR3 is TGTGCCAGCAGTCTTAGACGGACAGGGGTCACAGATACGCAGTATTTT. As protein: CASSLRRTGVTDTQYF.

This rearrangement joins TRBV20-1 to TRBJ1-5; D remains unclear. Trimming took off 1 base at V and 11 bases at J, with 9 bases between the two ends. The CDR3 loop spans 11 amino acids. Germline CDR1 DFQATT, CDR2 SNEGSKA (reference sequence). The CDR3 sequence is CSARGSGAQHF. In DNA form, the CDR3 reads TGCAGTGCTAGAGGTTCCGGGGCCCAGCATTTT.

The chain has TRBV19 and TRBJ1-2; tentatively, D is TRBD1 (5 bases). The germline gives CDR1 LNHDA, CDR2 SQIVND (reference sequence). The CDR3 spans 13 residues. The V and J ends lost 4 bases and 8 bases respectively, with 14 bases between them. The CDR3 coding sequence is TGTGCCAGTAGTACCGAAGGGGCGAGGGGCTACACCTTC. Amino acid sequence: CASSTEGARGYTF.

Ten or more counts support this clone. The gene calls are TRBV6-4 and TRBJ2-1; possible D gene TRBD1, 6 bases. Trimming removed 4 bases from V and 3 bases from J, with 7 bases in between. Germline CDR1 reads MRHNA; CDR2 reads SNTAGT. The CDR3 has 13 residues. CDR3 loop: CASSVDSYNEQFF. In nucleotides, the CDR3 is TGTGCCAGCAGTGTGGACAGCTACAATGAGCAGTTCTTC.

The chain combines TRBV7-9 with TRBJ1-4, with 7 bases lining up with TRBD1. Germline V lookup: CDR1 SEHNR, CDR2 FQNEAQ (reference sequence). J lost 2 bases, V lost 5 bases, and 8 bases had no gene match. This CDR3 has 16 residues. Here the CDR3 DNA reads TGTGCCAGCAGCCCCTCTACGGACAGGACTAATGAAAAACTGTTTTTT. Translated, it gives CASSPSTDRTNEKLFF.

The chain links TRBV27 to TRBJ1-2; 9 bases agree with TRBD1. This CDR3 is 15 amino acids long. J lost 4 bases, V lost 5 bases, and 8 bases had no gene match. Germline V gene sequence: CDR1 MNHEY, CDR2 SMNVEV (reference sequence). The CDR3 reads CASSPGTGIVYGYTF. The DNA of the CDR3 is TGTGCCAGCAGTCCCGGGACAGGGATTGTCTATGGCTACACCTTC.

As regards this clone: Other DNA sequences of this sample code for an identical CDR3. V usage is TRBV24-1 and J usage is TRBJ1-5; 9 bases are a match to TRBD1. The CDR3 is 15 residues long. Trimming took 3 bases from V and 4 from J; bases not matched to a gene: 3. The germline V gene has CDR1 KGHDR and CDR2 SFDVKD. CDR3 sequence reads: CATSDPGTGNQPQHF. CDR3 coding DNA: TGTGCCACCAGTGATCCCGGGACAGGGAATCAGCCCCAGCATTTT.

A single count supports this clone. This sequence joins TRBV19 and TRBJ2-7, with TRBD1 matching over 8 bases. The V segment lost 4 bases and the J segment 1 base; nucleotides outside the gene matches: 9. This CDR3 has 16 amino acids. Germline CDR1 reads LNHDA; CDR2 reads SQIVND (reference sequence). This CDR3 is CASSTRTGQKSYEQYV. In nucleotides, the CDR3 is TGTGCCAGTAGTACTCGGACAGGGCAAAAATCCTACGAGCAGTACGTC.

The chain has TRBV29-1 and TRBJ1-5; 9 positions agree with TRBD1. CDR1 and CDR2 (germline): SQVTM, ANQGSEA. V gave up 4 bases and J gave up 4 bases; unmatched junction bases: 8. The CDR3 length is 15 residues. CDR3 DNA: TGCAGCGTTGGAGGGGGGACAGGGTCAAATCAGCCCCAGCATTTT. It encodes CSVGGGTGSNQPQHF.

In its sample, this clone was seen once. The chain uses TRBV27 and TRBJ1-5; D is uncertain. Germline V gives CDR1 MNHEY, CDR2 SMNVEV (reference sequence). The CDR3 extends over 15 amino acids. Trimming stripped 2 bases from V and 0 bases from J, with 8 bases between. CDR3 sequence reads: CASSLRRVSNQPQHF. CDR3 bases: TGTGCCAGCAGTTTACGACGGGTTAGCAATCAGCCCCAGCATTTT.

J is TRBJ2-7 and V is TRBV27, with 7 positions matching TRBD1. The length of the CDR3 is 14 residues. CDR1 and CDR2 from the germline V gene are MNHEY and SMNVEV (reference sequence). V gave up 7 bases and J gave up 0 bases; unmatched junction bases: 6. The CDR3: CASKGALGSYEQYV. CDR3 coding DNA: TGTGCCAGCAAGGGGGCTTTGGGCTCCTACGAGCAGTACGTC.

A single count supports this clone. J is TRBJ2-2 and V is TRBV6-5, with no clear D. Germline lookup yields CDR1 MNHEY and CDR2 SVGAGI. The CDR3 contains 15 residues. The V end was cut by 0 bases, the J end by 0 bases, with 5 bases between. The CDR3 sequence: CASSYSIANTGELFF. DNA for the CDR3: TGTGCCAGCAGTTACTCGATAGCGAACACCGGGGAGCTGTTTTTT.

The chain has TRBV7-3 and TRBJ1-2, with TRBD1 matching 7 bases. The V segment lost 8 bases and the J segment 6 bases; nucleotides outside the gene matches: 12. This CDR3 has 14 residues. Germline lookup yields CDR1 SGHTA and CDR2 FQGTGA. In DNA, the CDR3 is TGTGCCAGCGGCACGGGACAGAAGTGGGATGGCTACACCTTC. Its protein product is CASGTGQKWDGYTF.

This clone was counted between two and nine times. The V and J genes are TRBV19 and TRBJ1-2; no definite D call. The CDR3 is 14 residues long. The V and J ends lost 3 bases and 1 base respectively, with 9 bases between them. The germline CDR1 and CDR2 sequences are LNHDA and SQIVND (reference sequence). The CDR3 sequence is CASSIPGLNYGYTF. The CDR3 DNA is TGTGCCAGTAGTATTCCAGGACTTAACTATGGCTACACCTTC.

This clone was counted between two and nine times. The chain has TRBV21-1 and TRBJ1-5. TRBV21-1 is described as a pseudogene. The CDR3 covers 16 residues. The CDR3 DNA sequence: TGTGCCAGCAGCGGGGAGAAGGGGAGGGGAAATCAGCCCCAGCATTTT. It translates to CASSGEKGRGNQPQHF.

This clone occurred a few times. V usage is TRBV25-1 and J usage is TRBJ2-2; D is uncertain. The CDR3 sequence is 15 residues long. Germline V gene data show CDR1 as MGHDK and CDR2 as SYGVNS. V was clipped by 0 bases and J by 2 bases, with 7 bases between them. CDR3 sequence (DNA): TGTGCCAGCAGTGAATATTCTGGCAACACCGGGGAGCTGTTTTTT. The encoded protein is CASSEYSGNTGELFF. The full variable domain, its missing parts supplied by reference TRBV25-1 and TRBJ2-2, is EADIYQTPRYLVIGTGKKITLECSQTMGHDKMYWYQQDPGMELHLIHYSYGVNSTEKGDLSSESTVSRIRTEHFPLTLESARPSHTSQYLCASSEYSGNTGELFFGEGSRLTVL.

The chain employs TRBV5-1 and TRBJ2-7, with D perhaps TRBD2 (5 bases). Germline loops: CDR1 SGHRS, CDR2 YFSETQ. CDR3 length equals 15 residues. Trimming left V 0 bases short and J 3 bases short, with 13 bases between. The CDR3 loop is CASSLVSGLNYEQYV. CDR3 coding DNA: TGCGCCAGCAGCTTGGTATCCGGACTGAACTACGAGCAGTACGTC.

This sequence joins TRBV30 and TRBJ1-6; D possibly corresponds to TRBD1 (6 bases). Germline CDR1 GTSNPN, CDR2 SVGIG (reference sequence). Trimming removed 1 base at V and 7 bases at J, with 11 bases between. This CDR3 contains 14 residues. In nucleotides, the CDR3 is TGTGCCTGGAGTGCAGGGGACGCCAATTCACCCCTCCACTTT. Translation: CAWSAGDANSPLHF.

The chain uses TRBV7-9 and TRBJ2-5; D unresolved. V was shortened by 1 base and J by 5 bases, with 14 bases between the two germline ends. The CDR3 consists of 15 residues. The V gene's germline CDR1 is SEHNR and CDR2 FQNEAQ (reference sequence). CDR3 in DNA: TGTGCCAGCAGCTTAGTTCGGAACAGTTGGGAGACCCAGTACTTC. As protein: CASSLVRNSWETQYF. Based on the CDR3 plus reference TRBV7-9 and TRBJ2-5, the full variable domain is DTGVSQNPRHKITKRGQNVTFRCDPISEHNRLYWYRQTLGQGPEFLTYFQNEAQLEKSRLLSDRFSAERPKGSFSTLEIQRTEQGDSAMYLCASSLVRNSWETQYFGPGTRLLVL.